This T cell receptor (beta chain) was sequenced for a study of blood T cells in healthy people across ages. In the study overall: The template switching approach captured approximately one barcoded beta molecule for every two T cells. Study results and limitations: The long-lived group displayed more naive CD4+ cells, plus higher diversity, than the aged donors did. There was a strong correlation between TCR beta diversity and naive T cell percentage. Diversity of TCR beta per million T cells declined in a roughly linear way with age.

To note about this clonotype: Its antigen remains unknown.

Together with a sample-barcoded 5' primer, a J-beta primer mix was included in a second PCR lasting roughly 6 to 12 cycles. From the 5' RACE reads, TCRdb called clonotypes with MiXCR, one entry per CDR3 protein. The sample includes about a million distinct CDR3 sequences, around 46% of them seen just once. Germline V gene lookup returns CDR1 DFQATT and CDR2 SNEGSKA (reference sequence). J was trimmed by 4 bases and V by 1 base; bases with no gene match: 6. The CDR3 extends over 15 amino acids. The receptor comes from a man younger than 45 in good health. This rearrangement joins TRBV20-1 to TRBJ1-4; 7 bases agree with TRBD1. The specimen was blood. As DNA, the CDR3 is TGCAGTGCTAGAGCTGTTGGGACAGTTAATGAAAAACTGTTTTTT. Amino acid sequence: CSARAVGTVNEKLFF.